Presented here are 30 T cell receptor beta chains from one specimen sequenced in a study of cytomegalovirus exposure and HLA in healthy donors. Assay used: immunoSEQ multiplex PCR; TCRdb lists only in-frame clones, some missing. The sample has some 200,000 clones, around nine tenths seen once. The sequencing input was PBMCs. These receptors were collected from a young man in good health and CMV-seropositive.

With regard to this clone: Mismatch with germline at one junction end may stem from a read error. The chain employs TRBV18 and TRBJ2-1; D gene uncertain. Germline V gives CDR1 KGHSH, CDR2 LQKENI. The CDR3 covers 16 residues. The DNA of the CDR3 is TGTGCCAGCCCACCTCGTCTGGGTAGTCTCTACAATGAGCAGTTCTTC. Translation gives CASPPRLGSLYNEQFF. Using reference TRBV18 and TRBJ2-1 for the parts outside the CDR3, the full variable domain is NAGVMQNPRHLVRRRGQEARLRCSPMKGHSHVYWYRQLPEEGLKFMVYLQKENIIDESGMPKERFSAEFPKEGPSILRIQQVVRGDSAAYFCASPPRLGSLYNEQFFGPGTRLTVL.

This rearrangement joins TRBV5-6 to TRBJ1-5; D perhaps matches TRBD1 (5 bases). CDR1 and CDR2 from the germline V gene are SGHDT and YYEEEE. The CDR3 has 14 amino acids. V was trimmed by 5 bases and J by 4 bases, leaving 13 bases between them. Here the CDR3 DNA reads TGTGCCAGCAGTAATTGGGGCGGGAATCAGCCCCAGCATTTT. As protein: CASSNWGGNQPQHF.

The chain carries TRBV19 and TRBJ1-1; D may be TRBD1 (6 bases). The CDR3 spans 16 residues. V was shortened by 3 bases and J by 1 base, with 15 bases between the two germline ends. CDR1 and CDR2 from the germline V gene are LNHDA and SQIVND (reference sequence). The CDR3 reads CASSIRGGAGNTEAFF. DNA for the CDR3: TGTGCCAGTAGTATCCGCGGGGGCGCGGGGAACACTGAAGCTTTCTTT.

The rearrangement joins TRBV15 to TRBJ2-7; D is undetermined. V dropped 1 base and J dropped 3 bases, with 13 bases sitting between them. Per the germline V gene, CDR1 is LNHNV and CDR2 is YYDKDF (reference sequence). The CDR3 extends over 15 amino acids. The CDR3 DNA follows: TGTGCCACCAGCAGAGCTGGAGCCGAAAACTACGAGCAGTACTTC. It specifies CATSRAGAENYEQYF.

The chain joins TRBV9 to TRBJ2-3; D call uncertain. Germline assignment: CDR1 SGDLS and CDR2 YYNGEE. The CDR3 length is 14 residues. V was cut by 2 bases and J by 0 bases, with 7 bases left in between. The CDR3 protein is CASSVTTSTDTQYF. The CDR3 nucleotides read TGTGCCAGCAGCGTTACAACTAGCACAGATACGCAGTATTTT.

The V call is TRBV29-1, the J call TRBJ1-5; TRBD1 is a possible D gene (5 bases). CDR3 length: 11 residues. Trimming pared 4 bases from V and 12 bases from J, leaving 13 bases between. The germline CDR1 and CDR2 sequences are SQVTM and ANQGSEA. CDR3 sequence: CSVGGSGLQHF. The CDR3 coding sequence is TGCAGCGTTGGGGGGAGCGGGCTCCAGCATTTT.

This chain uses TRBV2 with TRBJ1-2, with TRBD1 matching over 8 bases. The germline V gene encodes CDR1 SNHLY and CDR2 FYNNEI. The CDR3 contains 14 residues. V lost 4 bases and J lost 4; bases outside the gene matches: 5. In nucleotides, the CDR3 is TGTGCCAGCAGTGTAAGGCAGGGGGCCTATGGCTACACCTTC. Protein sequence: CASSVRQGAYGYTF. Drawing the rest from reference TRBV2 and TRBJ1-2, the complete variable domain is EPEVTQTPSHQVTQMGQEVILRCVPISNHLYFYWYRQILGQKVEFLVSFYNNEISEKSEIFDDQFSVERPDGSNFTLKIRSTKLEDSAMYFCASSVRQGAYGYTFGSGTRLTVV.

The gene calls are TRBV6-1 and TRBJ2-3, with a tentative D call TRBD2 (5 bases). In germline, CDR1 is MNHNS, CDR2 SASEGT. V was trimmed by 7 bases and J by 5 bases, leaving 16 bases between them. This CDR3 contains 14 residues. CDR3 nucleotide sequence: TGTGCCAGCACCCCCCAATGGGCGGGAGATACGCAGTATTTT. This encodes CASTPQWAGDTQYF.

CDR3 loop: CASSSTGVGYTF. In DNA, the CDR3 is TGTGCCAGCAGCTCGACAGGGGTTGGCTACACCTTC. The rearrangement uses TRBV7-9 and TRBJ1-2; 8 nucleotides align to TRBD1. The CDR3 loop spans 12 amino acids. Germline V gene data show CDR1 as SEHNR and CDR2 as FQNEAQ (reference sequence). The V and J ends lost 4 bases and 7 bases, in that order; junction bases with no gene match: 2.

The chain recombines TRBV5-4 with TRBJ2-5; 9 positions agree with TRBD2. Germline values: CDR1 SGHNT, CDR2 YYREEE (reference sequence). The CDR3 covers 15 residues. V was pared by 0 bases and J by 5 bases, with 5 bases of the junction left unmatched. The CDR3 is CASSLEPSGAETQYF. The CDR3 DNA reads as TGTGCCAGCAGCTTGGAGCCTAGCGGGGCGGAGACCCAGTACTTC.

V usage is TRBV11-3 and J usage is TRBJ2-1, with D possibly called TRBD1 or TRBD2 (5 bases each). CDR3 size: 16 residues. Per the germline V gene, CDR1 is SGHNT and CDR2 is YENEEA. V was shortened by 5 bases and J by 0 bases, with 14 bases between the two germline ends. For the CDR3, the DNA is TGTGCCAGCAGCCCGGGGCTACCTTTCTCCTACAATGAGCAGTTCTTC. Translating gives CASSPGLPFSYNEQFF.

V gene TRBV7-9 combines with J gene TRBJ2-3; D uncertain. There are 12 residues in the CDR3. V was clipped by 5 bases and J by 2 bases, with 5 bases between them. Germline-derived CDR1 and CDR2 are SEHNR and FQNEAQ (reference sequence). CDR3 in amino acids: CASSQTTDTQYF. The CDR3 DNA sequence: TGTGCCAGCAGCCAGACCACAGATACGCAGTATTTT.

V usage is TRBV7-8 and J usage is TRBJ1-5; D is undetermined. The V end was cut by 1 base, the J end by 6 bases, with 16 bases between. CDR3 length equals 16 residues. The germline V gene encodes CDR1 SGHVS and CDR2 FQNEAQ. In nucleotides, the CDR3 is TGTGCCAGCAGCTTAGGGGGAGCGGGTACATCTCAGCCCCAGCATTTT. The encoded protein is CASSLGGAGTSQPQHF.

This sequence joins TRBV7-2 and TRBJ2-3, with TRBD1 matching 7 bases. Germline loops: CDR1 SGHTA, CDR2 FQGNSA. V was pared by 1 base and J by 1 base, with 2 bases of the junction left unmatched. This CDR3 has 15 amino acids. This CDR3 reads CASSLVGQGTDTQYF. The CDR3 DNA reads TGTGCCAGCAGCTTAGTCGGACAGGGCACAGATACGCAGTATTTT.

The CDR3 region has the DNA TGTGCCAGCAGTTACGGGGGACTAGAGACGGGAGAGCAGTACTTC. Its protein product is CASSYGGLETGEQYF. The chain uses TRBV6-5 and TRBJ2-7, with 8 bases fitting TRBD2. J lost 7 bases, V lost 2 bases, and 10 bases had no gene match. CDR3 length: 15 residues. CDR1 MNHEY and CDR2 SVGAGI come from the germline V gene.

CDR3 bases: TGTGCCAGCAGCTTGGGAGACCAATCTGGAAACACCATATATTTT. Amino acid sequence: CASSLGDQSGNTIYF. This chain links TRBV7-2 with TRBJ1-3; no clear D. Deletions cut 3 bases from V and 1 base from J, with 10 bases between. The CDR3 spans 15 residues. Germline-derived CDR1 and CDR2 are SGHTA and FQGNSA.

This chain joins TRBV30 and TRBJ1-5; 7 bases line up with TRBD1. The length of the CDR3 is 14 residues. The germline gives CDR1 GTSNPN, CDR2 SVGIG (reference sequence). V trimming: 1 base; J trimming: 6 bases; junction bases outside the gene matches: 6. CDR3 loop: CAWSEGALGQPQHF. The CDR3 nucleotides are TGTGCCTGGAGTGAGGGGGCGCTCGGTCAGCCCCAGCATTTT.

The rearrangement joins TRBV7-3 to TRBJ2-3; no reliable D call. Trimming cost V 5 bases and J 6 bases, with 15 bases left between them. The CDR3 has 14 amino acids. The germline CDR1 and CDR2 sequences are SGHTA and FQGTGA. The CDR3 DNA reads as TGTGCCAGCAGCAAAGGACCAGTTCCGGATACGCAGTATTTT. It encodes CASSKGPVPDTQYF. Variable domain in full (rest from reference TRBV7-3 and TRBJ2-3): GAGVSQTPSNKVTEKGKYVELRCDPISGHTALYWYRQSLGQGPEFLIYFQGTGAADDSGLPNDRFFAVRPEGSVSTLKIQRTERGDSAVYLCASSKGPVPDTQYFGPGTRLTVL.

In its sample, this clone was seen many times. The V call is TRBV19, the J call TRBJ1-1; the D is unclear. There are 10 residues in the CDR3. Germline assignment: CDR1 LNHDA and CDR2 SQIVND (reference sequence). With 7 bases removed from V and 8 bases from J, the gap between germline ends came to 8 bases. The CDR3 is CASMGSEAFF. CDR3 nucleotide sequence: TGTGCCAGTATGGGATCCGAAGCTTTCTTT.

The gene calls are TRBV7-6 and TRBJ1-5; D possibly corresponds to TRBD1 (6 bases). The CDR3 is 15 residues long. Germline CDR1 reads SGHVS; CDR2 reads FNYEAQ. Trimming left V 5 bases short and J 3 bases short, with 14 bases between. The CDR3 nucleotides read TGTGCCAGCAGCCCTGGGGGCAGGGCCAATCAGCCCCAGCATTTT. Protein: CASSPGGRANQPQHF.

The chain employs TRBV28 and TRBJ2-4; 12 bases align to TRBD2. This CDR3 comprises 16 residues. Looked up from germline, CDR1 is MDHEN and CDR2 is SYDVKM. The J segment lost 6 bases and the V segment lost 6 bases, leaving 9 bases of the junction unmatched. CDR3 nucleotides: TGTGCCAGCAGCAATCCCCTAGCGGGAGGGATAAACATTCAGTACTTC. Its protein product is CASSNPLAGGINIQYF.

V and J are TRBV5-1 and TRBJ2-6, with D possibly being TRBD2 (5 bases). The V end lost 10 bases, the J end lost 0 bases, and 11 bases lay between the germline ends. This CDR3 has 14 residues. Germline V lookup: CDR1 SGHRS, CDR2 YFSETQ. CDR3 DNA: TGCGCCGGAAGGGAGTCCTCTGGGGCCAACGTCCTGACTTTC. It translates to CAGRESSGANVLTF.

This chain uses TRBV9 with TRBJ1-5; perhaps TRBD1 as D (5 bases). CDR1 is SGDLS and CDR2 is YYNGEE in the germline V gene. V lost 0 bases to trimming and J lost 7 bases, with 8 bases between them. There are 13 residues in the CDR3. CDR3 residues: CASSVDGGQPQHF. The CDR3 DNA reads TGTGCCAGCAGCGTAGACGGGGGACAGCCCCAGCATTTT.

This chain connects TRBV7-9 to TRBJ1-2; no reliable D call. Trimming shortened V by 5 bases and J by 6 bases, and 22 bases separated the two germline ends. The CDR3 sequence is 16 residues long. Germline V gene sequence: CDR1 SEHNR, CDR2 FQNEAQ (reference sequence). CDR3 protein: CASSPRGQAGYDGYTF. For the CDR3, the DNA is TGTGCCAGCAGCCCCCGAGGGCAGGCCGGTTATGATGGCTACACCTTC.

This clone turned up a few times. The chain is built from TRBV10-3 and TRBJ1-1, with TRBD1 matching 8 bases. Germline CDR1 is ENHRY and CDR2 is SYGVKD. The length of the CDR3 is 14 residues. V dropped 5 bases and J dropped 1; count of bases not matched to a gene: 3. For the CDR3, the DNA is TGTGCCATCAGTCCTGGACAGGGGAACACTGAAGCTTTCTTT. Amino acid sequence: CAISPGQGNTEAFF.

DNA for the CDR3: TGTGCCAGCAGTGCTACGACAGGGGGGTACACTGAAGCTTTCTTT. Translating it yields CASSATTGGYTEAFF. This chain uses TRBV6-4 with TRBJ1-1; 9 nucleotides agree with TRBD1. This CDR3 has 15 residues. Germline V gives CDR1 MRHNA, CDR2 SNTAGT. The V and J ends lost 4 bases and 3 bases, in that order; junction bases with no gene match: 6.

CDR3 nucleotide sequence: TGCGCCAGCAGCTTGGGTGGCGGGAGGAGCACAGATACGCAGTATTTT. Protein sequence: CASSLGGGRSTDTQYF. The chain joins TRBV5-1 to TRBJ2-3; 8 bases match TRBD2. This CDR3 spans 16 amino acids. J was trimmed by 0 bases and V by 0 bases; bases with no gene match: 3. Looked up from germline, CDR1 is SGHRS and CDR2 is YFSETQ.

The chain is built from TRBV5-1 and TRBJ2-2; D might be TRBD1 or TRBD2, each matching 5 bases. V lost 4 bases, J lost 7 bases, and 17 bases lay in between. The germline V gene encodes CDR1 SGHRS and CDR2 YFSETQ. This CDR3 has 15 residues. The CDR3 sequence: CASSPTGTLGGELFF. The CDR3 DNA is TGCGCCAGCAGCCCTACCGGGACCCTGGGCGGGGAGCTGTTTTTT.

The chain links TRBV13 to TRBJ2-3, with unresolved D. Per germline, CDR1 PRHDT and CDR2 FYEKMQ (reference sequence). CDR3 length equals 15 residues. Trimming shortened V by 0 bases and J by 6 bases, and 13 bases separated the two germline ends. CDR3 loop: CASSLGSAPGDTQYF. CDR3 nucleotides: TGTGCCAGCAGCTTAGGCTCCGCCCCGGGCGATACGCAGTATTTT.

The V and J genes are TRBV5-4 and TRBJ2-1; 11 bases are shared with TRBD1. Trimming removed 2 bases from V and 7 bases from J; junction bases left unmatched: 8. From germline, CDR1 is SGHNT and CDR2 YYREEE (reference sequence). This CDR3 is built from 16 residues. The CDR3 is CASSFSGTGGWNEQFF. CDR3 in DNA: TGTGCCAGCAGCTTTTCGGGGACAGGGGGTTGGAATGAGCAGTTCTTC. Full variable domain (remainder filled in from reference TRBV5-4 and TRBJ2-1): ETGVTQSPTHLIKTRGQQVTLRCSSQSGHNTVSWYQQALGQGPQFIFQYYREEENGRGNFPPRFSGLQFPNYSSELNVNALELDDSALYLCASSFSGTGGWNEQFFGPGTRLTVL.